Each of the 5 T cell receptor beta chains below was sequenced from the same sample in a study of T cell clonality in common variable immunodeficiency. TCRdb keeps only in-frame clones here, not all; method: immunoSEQ multiplex PCR. This repertoire lists approximately 57,000 clones without singletons; around 0.84% sits in the top ten. The source material was peripheral blood mononuclear cells. The receptors were gathered from a person aged 18-70 years in good health.

This clone was observed many times. The CDR3 is cut off 3 residues early in the read; its end comes from the germline J gene. J is TRBJ2-5 and V is TRBV20-1; TRBD2 matches 9 bases. Unmatched junction bases numbered 11, after V lost 5 bases and J lost 1 base. The CDR3 consists of 16 residues. Looked up from germline, CDR1 is DFQATT and CDR2 is SNEGSKA (reference sequence). CDR3 loop: CSAGVGAGGFQETQYF. The part of the CDR3 DNA that was read is TGCAGTGCTGGAGTGGGCGCGGGGGGGTTCCAAGAGACC.

This clone was picked up many times. The CDR3 end lies 3 residues beyond the end of the read and is filled in from the germline J gene. Other DNA sequences in the same sample also yield this CDR3. The chain carries TRBV7-9 and TRBJ1-1; perhaps TRBD1 as D (6 bases). Germline V gives CDR1 SEHNR, CDR2 FQNEAQ (reference sequence). V was shortened by 5 bases and J by 5 bases, with 9 bases between the two germline ends. The CDR3 covers 12 residues. This CDR3 reads CASSPQGTEAFF. The sequenced part of the CDR3 DNA is TGTGCCAGCAGCCCCCAGGGGACTGAA.

This clone appeared many times. Coverage ceases 3 residues before the CDR3 finishes, and the germline J gene fills in the end. The chain links TRBV7-6 to TRBJ2-3; TRBD1 matches at 7 bases. CDR1 SGHVS and CDR2 FNYEAQ come from the germline V gene. The CDR3 extends over 13 amino acids. This CDR3 reads CASSSDRVKTQYF. CDR3 bases read: TGTGCCAGCAGCTCCGACAGGGTAAAGACG.

This clone was seen many times. The read terminates 3 residues ahead of where the CDR3 ends, so the germline J gene completes it. The V and J genes are TRBV2 and TRBJ2-3; 11 positions agree with TRBD2. Germline V CDR1 and CDR2: SNHLY, FYNNEI. V was pared by 8 bases and J by 5 bases, with 3 bases of the junction left unmatched. The CDR3 covers 13 residues. Partial CDR3 DNA: TGTGCCAGCGGGCTAGCGGGGGGAGATACG. Translating gives CASGLAGGDT. The CDR3 in full is CASGLAGGDTQYF.

This clone was observed at least ten times. The read stops 3 residues short of the end of the CDR3; the missing end is completed from the germline J gene. The chain couples TRBV6-1 to TRBJ1-1; a weak D match, TRBD1 (6 bases). CDR3 size: 14 residues. Trimming took off 4 bases at V and 2 bases at J, with 11 bases between the two ends. Germline lookup yields CDR1 MNHNS and CDR2 SASEGT. The CDR3 protein is CASSGGTPNTEAFF. The covered CDR3 bases are TGTGCCAGCAGTGGGGGGACACCCAACACTGAA.